These 29 T cell receptor beta chains came from one sample sequenced in a study of shared clonotypes between healthy human individuals. Terminally differentiated effector memory CD45RA+ cells were excluded by CCR7 positive selection of CD45RO-negative cells. Using immunoSEQ multiplex PCR, the repertoire was profiled, and TCRdb retains in-frame clones only, with some absent. This sample has approximately 590,000 clones, with just under 97% found just once. Specimen: naive CD8+ T cells sorted from blood. The receptors come from a woman younger than 45 in good health.

The CDR3: CAWDTSGRHEQYF. CDR3 nucleotide sequence: TGTGCCTGGGATACTAGCGGGAGACACGAGCAGTACTTC. This chain connects TRBV30 to TRBJ2-5; 11 nucleotides align to TRBD2. The J call may be in error: the DNA end matches TRBJ2-7 better. Germline V gene data show CDR1 as GTSNPN and CDR2 as SVGIG (reference sequence). The CDR3 has 13 residues.

V gene TRBV10-2 combines with J gene TRBJ2-7; 7 nucleotides align to TRBD1. In germline, CDR1 is WSHSY, CDR2 SAAADI. V lost 0 bases and J lost 0; bases outside the gene matches: 11. The CDR3 sequence is 18 residues long. For the CDR3, the DNA is TGCGCCAGCAGTGAGTCCACCTGGGGGACAGAGCTCTCCTACGAGCAGTACTTC. Translated: CASSESTWGTELSYEQYF.

This clone was recorded only once. The gene calls are TRBV7-3 and TRBJ2-7, with a weak D call TRBD2 (6 bases). Germline CDR1 is SGHTA and CDR2 is FQGTGA. This CDR3 comprises 13 residues. Trimming removed 5 bases from V and 2 bases from J, with 10 bases in between. CDR3 protein: CASSRDSTYEQYF. CDR3 sequence (DNA): TGTGCCAGCAGCCGGGACTCTACCTACGAGCAGTACTTC.

V usage is TRBV5-6 and J usage is TRBJ2-7; 11 positions match TRBD2. The V and J ends lost 3 bases and 5 bases, in that order; junction bases with no gene match: 4. There are 14 residues in the CDR3. The germline CDR1 and CDR2 sequences are SGHDT and YYEEEE. The CDR3 nucleotides are TGTGCCAGCAGCTCCGGGACTAGCGGACACGAGCAGTACTTC. Its translation is CASSSGTSGHEQYF.

The rearrangement joins TRBV6-1 to TRBJ2-7; D remains ambiguous. Trimming pared 1 base from V and 7 bases from J, leaving 26 bases between. The CDR3 contains 18 residues. From germline, CDR1 is MNHNS and CDR2 SASEGT. The chain's CDR3 is CASSEGLYSNAPDTEQYF. DNA of the CDR3: TGTGCCAGCAGTGAAGGGCTTTATTCCAACGCCCCCGATACTGAGCAGTACTTC.

The J gene is TRBJ2-1, the V gene TRBV7-9, with TRBD2 as a possible D gene (6 bases). In germline, CDR1 is SEHNR, CDR2 FQNEAQ (reference sequence). The CDR3 has 15 residues. V dropped 5 bases and J dropped 7 bases, with 18 bases sitting between them. DNA of the CDR3: TGTGCCAGCAGCACAACTAGCACGATAGGGAATGAGCAGTTCTTC. Its translation is CASSTTSTIGNEQFF.

This chain joins TRBV28 and TRBJ1-5; TRBD1 agrees at 8 bases. This CDR3 is 15 amino acids long. The trim removed 6 bases at V and 6 bases at J, leaving 10 bases unmatched. Germline assignment: CDR1 MDHEN and CDR2 SYDVKM. As DNA, the CDR3 is TGTGCCAGCAGAGAAACAGGGGGATTAGGTCAGCCCCAGCATTTT. Amino acids: CASRETGGLGQPQHF.

The V call is TRBV4-1, the J call TRBJ1-1; maybe TRBD1 (6 bases). The V end lost 4 bases, the J end lost 1 base, and 13 bases lay between the germline ends. This CDR3 is built from 15 residues. The V gene's germline CDR1 is MGHRA and CDR2 YSYEKL. The CDR3 region is CASSPRPTGNTEAFF. DNA of the CDR3: TGCGCCAGCAGCCCAAGACCGACAGGGAACACTGAAGCTTTCTTT.

The V and J genes are TRBV19 and TRBJ1-5; maybe TRBD1 (6 bases). V lost 8 bases and J 5 bases, leaving 16 bases between the germline ends. The CDR3 is 14 amino acids. Germline loops: CDR1 LNHDA, CDR2 SQIVND (reference sequence). In DNA, the CDR3 is TGTGCCAGTTTGGGGCAGGGGTTTTATCAGCCCCAGCATTTT. Its protein is CASLGQGFYQPQHF.

V and J are TRBV5-7 and TRBJ2-2, with TRBD1 matching over 7 bases. TRBV5-7 is an ORF for which the function is uncertain. J gave up 8 bases and V 4 bases, and 2 bases lay outside the gene matches. This CDR3 contains 12 residues. CDR3 in amino acids: CASSPRGGELFF. In nucleotides, the CDR3 is TGTGCCAGCAGCCCCAGGGGGGGGGAGCTGTTTTTT.

The V call is TRBV11-2, the J call TRBJ2-7, with D perhaps matching TRBD2 (6 bases). Germline loops: CDR1 SGHAT, CDR2 FQNNGV. The CDR3 runs to 14 residues. V lost 7 bases, J lost 1 base, and 14 bases lay in between. DNA of the CDR3: TGTGCCAGCACCCCGGCAGGGAGGTCCTACGAGCAGTACTTC. It is translated as CASTPAGRSYEQYF.

The rearrangement joins TRBV7-8 to TRBJ2-1; 13 nucleotides align to TRBD2. In germline, CDR1 is SGHVS, CDR2 FQNEAQ. The CDR3 has 17 amino acids. The J segment lost 1 base and the V segment lost 5 bases, leaving 5 bases of the junction unmatched. The CDR3 spells CASSARLAGGSYNEQFF. The CDR3 coding sequence is TGTGCCAGCAGCGCCCGACTAGCGGGAGGTTCCTACAATGAGCAGTTCTTC. Based on the CDR3 plus reference TRBV7-8 and TRBJ2-1, the full variable domain is GAGVSQSPRYKVAKRGQDVALRCDPISGHVSLFWYQQALGQGPEFLTYFQNEAQLDKSGLPSDRFFAERPEGSVSTLKIQRTQQEDSAVYLCASSARLAGGSYNEQFFGPGTRLTVL.

V usage is TRBV4-1 and J usage is TRBJ2-7, with 7 nucleotides matching TRBD2. V lost 4 bases to trimming and J lost 2 bases; unmatched junction nucleotides: 8. The CDR3 length is 15 residues. Per the germline V gene, CDR1 is MGHRA and CDR2 is YSYEKL. CDR3 loop: CASSPFRLAAYEQYF. CDR3 in DNA: TGCGCCAGCAGCCCTTTTAGGCTAGCGGCCTACGAGCAGTACTTC.

The rearrangement uses TRBV4-1 and TRBJ2-6, with D possibly TRBD1 on 5 matching bases. V lost 0 bases, J lost 4 bases, and 10 bases lay in between. The CDR3 is made up of 16 amino acids. CDR1 MGHRA and CDR2 YSYEKL come from the germline V gene. The DNA for the CDR3 is TGCGCCAGCAGCCAAGATCAGGGTTCGGGGGCCAACGTCCTGACTTTC. The encoded protein is CASSQDQGSGANVLTF.

The rearrangement uses TRBV5-6 and TRBJ1-1; 9 nucleotides match TRBD1. Germline CDR1 is SGHDT and CDR2 is YYEEEE. The CDR3 sequence is 15 residues long. V was pared by 4 bases and J by 8 bases, with 12 bases of the junction left unmatched. CDR3: CASSPGTGWVEEAFF. Written as DNA, the CDR3 is TGTGCCAGCAGCCCTGGGACAGGGTGGGTCGAGGAAGCTTTCTTT.

The chain employs TRBV27 and TRBJ2-7; D remains ambiguous. V lost 5 bases to trimming and J lost 2 bases, with 22 bases between them. Germline V gives CDR1 MNHEY, CDR2 SMNVEV (reference sequence). This CDR3 contains 17 residues. The CDR3 reads CASSTNLRQSTTYEQYF. The CDR3, as DNA: TGTGCCAGCAGTACGAACTTGAGGCAGTCTACAACCTACGAGCAGTACTTC.

The rearrangement links TRBV7-6 to TRBJ1-3; D possibly corresponds to TRBD1 (6 bases). Trimming removed 2 bases at V and 1 base at J, with 6 bases between. Germline V gene lookup returns CDR1 SGHVS and CDR2 FNYEAQ. This CDR3 is built from 14 residues. The CDR3 sequence is CASSLQGSGNTIYF. The CDR3 DNA sequence: TGTGCCAGCAGCTTACAGGGGTCTGGAAACACCATATATTTT.

V usage is TRBV27 and J usage is TRBJ2-7; a weak D match, TRBD2 (6 bases). V was trimmed by 3 bases and J by 5 bases, leaving 11 bases between them. Germline V CDR1 and CDR2: MNHEY, SMNVEV (reference sequence). CDR3 length: 13 residues. The CDR3 DNA reads as TGTGCCAGCAGTTTTGCGGGGTCAAACGAGCAGTACTTC. Amino acids: CASSFAGSNEQYF.

Written as DNA, the CDR3 is TGTGCCAGCAGTCTACCGCCTCCGGGGGCCGGAACTGAAGCTTTCTTT. Residues: CASSLPPPGAGTEAFF. The rearrangement uses TRBV28 and TRBJ1-1, with D possibly TRBD1 on 6 matching bases. Germline CDR1 MDHEN, CDR2 SYDVKM. The CDR3 runs to 16 residues. The ends were cut back, 5 bases at V and 5 bases at J, with 21 bases in the middle.

V usage is TRBV29-1 and J usage is TRBJ1-2; D perhaps matches TRBD1 (5 bases). CDR1 is SQVTM and CDR2 is ANQGSEA in the germline V gene. V dropped 7 bases and J dropped 5 bases, with 11 bases sitting between them. This CDR3 spans 11 amino acids. The CDR3 DNA sequence: TGCAGCGCGCGAGGGGAGTATGGCTACACCTTC. This translates into CSARGEYGYTF.

The chain recombines TRBV14 with TRBJ2-1, with D perhaps assigned TRBD1 or TRBD2 (5 bases each). Germline CDR1 reads SGHDN; CDR2 reads FVKESK. Trimming removed 0 bases from V and 5 bases from J, with 8 bases in between. The CDR3 sequence is 14 residues long. CDR3 residues: CASSQDWDDNEQFF. The DNA for the CDR3 is TGTGCCAGCAGCCAAGATTGGGACGACAATGAGCAGTTCTTC.

The rearrangement uses TRBV28 and TRBJ1-5; no clear D. The length of the CDR3 is 15 residues. CDR1 and CDR2 from the germline V gene are MDHEN and SYDVKM. V lost 2 bases to trimming and J lost 0 bases, with 8 bases between them. The CDR3 DNA reads TGTGCCAGCAGTTTAACTCGGAATAGCAATCAGCCCCAGCATTTT. It codes for CASSLTRNSNQPQHF.

The chain couples TRBV27 to TRBJ2-1; TRBD1 aligns across 7 bases. This CDR3 is built from 16 residues. V shed 2 bases, J shed 3 bases, and the junction held 7 bases outside the gene matches. CDR1 and CDR2 (germline): MNHEY, SMNVEV (reference sequence). The CDR3 nucleotides are TGTGCCAGCAGTTTAGAAGGGGACAGAGACTACAATGAGCAGTTCTTC. Residues: CASSLEGDRDYNEQFF.

This chain connects TRBV7-9 to TRBJ2-1, with 14 bases that match TRBD2. CDR1 is SEHNR, CDR2 FQNEAQ, per germline (reference sequence). This CDR3 comprises 18 residues. V trimming: 4 bases; J trimming: 5 bases; junction bases outside the gene matches: 10. The CDR3 coding sequence is TGTGCCAGCAGCTCGACGGGACTAGCGGGAGCCGGTCACAATGAGCAGTTCTTC. This gives the protein CASSSTGLAGAGHNEQFF.

V usage is TRBV27 and J usage is TRBJ1-1, with a possible D match to TRBD1 (6 bases). Trimming shortened V by 5 bases and J by 5 bases, and 27 bases separated the two germline ends. The germline V gene encodes CDR1 MNHEY and CDR2 SMNVEV (reference sequence). The CDR3 is 18 residues long. The DNA for the CDR3 is TGTGCCAGCAGTAACCTTTTTAACTCGGGGGCCGGGTATACTGAAGCTTTCTTT. It codes for CASSNLFNSGAGYTEAFF.

This sequence joins TRBV28 and TRBJ2-2; a possible D gene is TRBD1 (5 bases). Trimming removed 3 bases at V and 4 bases at J, with 18 bases between. This CDR3 spans 17 amino acids. CDR1 is MDHEN, CDR2 SYDVKM, per germline. The CDR3 here is CASSFGFGQGATGELFF. The CDR3 DNA sequence: TGTGCCAGCAGTTTTGGATTCGGGCAGGGTGCCACCGGGGAGCTGTTTTTT.

The chain uses TRBV6-6 and TRBJ2-1, with 8 bases fitting TRBD1. This CDR3 contains 14 residues. The junction had 3 bases not matched to a gene; V was cut back by 6 bases and J by 2 bases. In germline, CDR1 is MNHNY, CDR2 SVGAGI (reference sequence). CDR3 sequence (DNA): TGTGCCAGCAGCCCGGACAGGGCCTACAATGAGCAGTTCTTC. It specifies CASSPDRAYNEQFF.

The V and J genes are TRBV19 and TRBJ2-1; D perhaps matches TRBD2 (5 bases). Germline V gene lookup returns CDR1 LNHDA and CDR2 SQIVND (reference sequence). This CDR3 has 12 amino acids. V was clipped by 9 bases and J by 2 bases, with 8 bases between them. CDR3 sequence (DNA): TGTGCCAGACGGGGAACCTACAATGAGCAGTTCTTC. Its translation is CARRGTYNEQFF. The full variable domain, its missing parts supplied by reference TRBV19 and TRBJ2-1, is DGGITQSPKYLFRKEGQNVTLSCEQNLNHDAMYWYRQDPGQGLRLIYYSQIVNDFQKGDIAEGYSVSREKKESFPLTVTSAQKNPTAFYLCARRGTYNEQFFGPGTRLTVL.

A single count supports this clone. The rearrangement links TRBV5-1 to TRBJ1-1; unclear D gene. The CDR3 is made up of 14 amino acids. The germline V gene encodes CDR1 SGHRS and CDR2 YFSETQ. V was pared by 0 bases and J by 1 base, with 7 bases between. CDR3 sequence: CASSLVGKNTEAFF. The CDR3 nucleotides are TGCGCCAGCAGCTTGGTAGGGAAGAACACTGAAGCTTTCTTT.